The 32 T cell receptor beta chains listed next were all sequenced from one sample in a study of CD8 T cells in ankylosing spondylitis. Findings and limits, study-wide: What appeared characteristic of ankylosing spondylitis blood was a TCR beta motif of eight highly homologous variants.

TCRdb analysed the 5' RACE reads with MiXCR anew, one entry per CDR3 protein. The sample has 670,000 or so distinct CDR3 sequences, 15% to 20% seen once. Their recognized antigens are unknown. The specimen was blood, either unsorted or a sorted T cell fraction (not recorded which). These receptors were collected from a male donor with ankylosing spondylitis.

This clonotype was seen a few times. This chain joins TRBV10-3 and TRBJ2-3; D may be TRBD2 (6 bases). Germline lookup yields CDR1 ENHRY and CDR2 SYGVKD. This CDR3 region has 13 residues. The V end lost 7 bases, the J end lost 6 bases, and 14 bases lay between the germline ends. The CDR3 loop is CAIKGLLEDTQYF. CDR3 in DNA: TGTGCCATCAAGGGACTCCTGGAGGATACGCAGTATTTT.

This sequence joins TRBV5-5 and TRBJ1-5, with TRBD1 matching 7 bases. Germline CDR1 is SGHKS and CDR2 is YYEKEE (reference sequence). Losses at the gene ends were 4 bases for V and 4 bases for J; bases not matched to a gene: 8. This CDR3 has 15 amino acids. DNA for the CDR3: TGTGCCAGCAGCCCGATCAGGGGGGATAATCAGCCCCAGCATTTT. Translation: CASSPIRGDNQPQHF. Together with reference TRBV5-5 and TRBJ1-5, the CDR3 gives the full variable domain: DAGVTQSPTHLIKTRGQQVTLRCSPISGHKSVSWYQQVLGQGPQFIFQYYEKEERGRGNFPDRFSARQFPNYSSELNVNALLLGDSALYLCASSPIRGDNQPQHFGDGTRLSIL.

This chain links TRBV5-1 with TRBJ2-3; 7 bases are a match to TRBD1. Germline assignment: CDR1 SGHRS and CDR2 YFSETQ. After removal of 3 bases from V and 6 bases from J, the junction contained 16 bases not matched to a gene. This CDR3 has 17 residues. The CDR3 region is CASSYEGGGGLLDTQYF. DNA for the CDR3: TGCGCCAGCAGCTATGAAGGGGGCGGCGGGTTGCTGGATACGCAGTATTTT.

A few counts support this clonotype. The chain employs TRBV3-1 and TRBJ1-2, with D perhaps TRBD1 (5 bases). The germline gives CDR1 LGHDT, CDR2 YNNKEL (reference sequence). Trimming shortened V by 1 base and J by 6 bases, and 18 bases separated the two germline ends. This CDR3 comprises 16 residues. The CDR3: CASSQVSGVLFNGYTF. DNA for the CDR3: TGTGCCAGCAGCCAAGTGTCGGGGGTCCTATTCAATGGCTACACCTTC.

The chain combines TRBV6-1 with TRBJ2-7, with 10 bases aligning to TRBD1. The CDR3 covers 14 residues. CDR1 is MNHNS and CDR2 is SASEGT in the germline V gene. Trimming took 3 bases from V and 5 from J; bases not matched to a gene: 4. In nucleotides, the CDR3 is TGTGCCAGCAGTGACGACAGGGGGCTTCACGAGCAGTACTTC. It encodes CASSDDRGLHEQYF.

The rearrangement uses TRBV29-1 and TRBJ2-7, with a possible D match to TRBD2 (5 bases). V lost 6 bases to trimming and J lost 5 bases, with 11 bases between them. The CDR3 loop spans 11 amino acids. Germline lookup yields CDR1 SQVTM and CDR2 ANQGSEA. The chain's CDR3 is CSVSNGDEQYF. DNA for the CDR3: TGCAGCGTATCCAACGGGGACGAGCAGTACTTC.

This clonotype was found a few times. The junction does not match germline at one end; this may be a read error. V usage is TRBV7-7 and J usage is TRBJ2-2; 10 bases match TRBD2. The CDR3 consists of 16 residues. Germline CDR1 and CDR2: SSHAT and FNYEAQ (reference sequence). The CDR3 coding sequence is TGTGCTAGCAGCCCTAGCGGGGGCGCGAACACCGGGGAGCTGTTTTTT. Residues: CASSPSGGANTGELFF.

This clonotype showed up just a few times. CDR3 coding DNA: TGTGCCTGTGGGCGAAAAGAGAACACTGAAGCTTTCTTT. It specifies CACGRKENTEAFF. V is TRBV30 and J is TRBJ1-1; no reliable D call. V gave up 6 bases and J gave up 1 base, with 12 bases separating them. The CDR3 runs 13 residues. Germline V gene sequence: CDR1 GTSNPN, CDR2 SVGIG (reference sequence).

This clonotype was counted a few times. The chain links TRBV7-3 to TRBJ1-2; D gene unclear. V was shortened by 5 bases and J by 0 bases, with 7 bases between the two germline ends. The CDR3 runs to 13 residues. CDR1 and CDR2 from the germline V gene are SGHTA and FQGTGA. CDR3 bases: TGTGCCAGCAGCAGGAGGGCTAACTATGGCTACACCTTC. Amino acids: CASSRRANYGYTF.

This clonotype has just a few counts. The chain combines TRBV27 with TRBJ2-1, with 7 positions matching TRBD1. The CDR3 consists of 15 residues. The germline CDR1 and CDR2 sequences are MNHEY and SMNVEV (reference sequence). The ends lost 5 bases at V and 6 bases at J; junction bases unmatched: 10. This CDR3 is CASSPDRDGGNEQFF. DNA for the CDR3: TGTGCCAGCAGTCCAGACAGGGATGGGGGCAATGAGCAGTTCTTC.

The CDR3 nucleotides are TGTGCCACCAGTGATTCCGGGACTAGGACCGAGAAGGATACGCAGTATTTT. Protein sequence: CATSDSGTRTEKDTQYF. The chain employs TRBV24-1 and TRBJ2-3; TRBD2 matches 8 bases. The junction had 12 bases not matched to a gene; V was cut back by 2 bases and J by 6 bases. Germline loops: CDR1 KGHDR, CDR2 SFDVKD. There are 17 residues in the CDR3.

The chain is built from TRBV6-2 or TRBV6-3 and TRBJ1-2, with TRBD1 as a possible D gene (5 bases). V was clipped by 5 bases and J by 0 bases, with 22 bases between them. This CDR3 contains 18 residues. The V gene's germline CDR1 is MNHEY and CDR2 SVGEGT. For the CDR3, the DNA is TGTGCCAGCAGTCCTTCTGGGGCCTCGGCAGGAGCTAACTATGGCTACACCTTC. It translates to CASSPSGASAGANYGYTF.

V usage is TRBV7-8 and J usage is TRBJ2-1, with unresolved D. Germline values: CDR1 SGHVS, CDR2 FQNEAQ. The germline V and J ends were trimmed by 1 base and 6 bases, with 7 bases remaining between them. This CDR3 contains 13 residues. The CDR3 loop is CASSLVPFNEQFF. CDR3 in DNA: TGTGCCAGCAGCTTAGTACCCTTCAATGAGCAGTTCTTC.

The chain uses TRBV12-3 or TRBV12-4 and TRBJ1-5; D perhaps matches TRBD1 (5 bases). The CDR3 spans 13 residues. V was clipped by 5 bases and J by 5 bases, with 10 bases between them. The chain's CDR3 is CASSDREDQPQHF. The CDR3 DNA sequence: TGTGCCAGCAGTGACAGAGAGGATCAGCCCCAGCATTTT.

The CDR3 region is CSARVGTGKNEQYF. CDR3 DNA sequence: TGCAGTGCCAGGGTCGGGACAGGGAAAAACGAGCAGTACTTC. The genes are TRBV20-1 and TRBJ2-7; 9 nucleotides match TRBD1. This CDR3 has 14 amino acids. J was trimmed by 5 bases and V by 6 bases; bases with no gene match: 11. Germline-derived CDR1 and CDR2 are DFQATT and SNEGSKA (reference sequence).

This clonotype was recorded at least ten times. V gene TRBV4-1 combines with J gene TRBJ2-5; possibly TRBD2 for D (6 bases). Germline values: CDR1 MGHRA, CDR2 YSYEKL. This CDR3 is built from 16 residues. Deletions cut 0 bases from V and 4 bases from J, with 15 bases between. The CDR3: CASSQEGRDSGETQYF. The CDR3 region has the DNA TGCGCCAGCAGCCAAGAGGGGCGGGATAGCGGAGAGACCCAGTACTTC.

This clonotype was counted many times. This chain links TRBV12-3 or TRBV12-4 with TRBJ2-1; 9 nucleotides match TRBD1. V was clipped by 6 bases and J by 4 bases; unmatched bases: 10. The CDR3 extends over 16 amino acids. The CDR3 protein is CASSLTGTGTYNEQFF. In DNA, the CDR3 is TGTGCCAGCAGCCTGACGGGGACAGGGACGTACAATGAGCAGTTCTTC.

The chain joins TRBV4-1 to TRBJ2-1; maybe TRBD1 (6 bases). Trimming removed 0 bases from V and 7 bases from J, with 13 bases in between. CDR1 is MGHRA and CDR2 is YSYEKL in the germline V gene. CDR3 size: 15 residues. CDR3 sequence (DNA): TGCGCCAGCAGCCAAGAGGGGGCCCCAGGGAATGAGCAGTTCTTC. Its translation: CASSQEGAPGNEQFF.

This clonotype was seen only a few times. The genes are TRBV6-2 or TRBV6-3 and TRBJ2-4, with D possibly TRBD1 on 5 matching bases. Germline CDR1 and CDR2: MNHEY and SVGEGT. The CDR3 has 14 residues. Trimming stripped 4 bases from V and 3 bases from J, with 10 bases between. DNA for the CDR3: TGTGCCAGCAGTTTCGGAGACAGCAAAAACATTCAGTACTTC. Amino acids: CASSFGDSKNIQYF.

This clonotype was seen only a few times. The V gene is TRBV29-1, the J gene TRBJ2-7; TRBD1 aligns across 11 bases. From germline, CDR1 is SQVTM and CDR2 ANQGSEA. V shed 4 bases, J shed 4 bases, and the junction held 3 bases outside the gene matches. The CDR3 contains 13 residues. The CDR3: CSVGTGGLYEQYF. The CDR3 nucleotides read TGCAGCGTTGGGACAGGGGGCTTATACGAGCAGTACTTC.

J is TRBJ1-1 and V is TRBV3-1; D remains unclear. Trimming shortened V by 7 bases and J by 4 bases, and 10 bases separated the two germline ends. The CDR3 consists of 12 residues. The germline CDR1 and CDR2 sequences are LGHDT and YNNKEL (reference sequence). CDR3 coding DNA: TGTGCCAGCAAATTTGAAGGCACTGAAGCTTTCTTT. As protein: CASKFEGTEAFF.

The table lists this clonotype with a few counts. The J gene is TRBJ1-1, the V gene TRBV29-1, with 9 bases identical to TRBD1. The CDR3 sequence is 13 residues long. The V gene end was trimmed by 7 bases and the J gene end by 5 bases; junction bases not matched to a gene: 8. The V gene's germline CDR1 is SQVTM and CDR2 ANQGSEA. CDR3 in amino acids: CSGAGTGWTEAFF. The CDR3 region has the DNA TGCAGCGGGGCTGGGACAGGGTGGACTGAAGCTTTCTTT.

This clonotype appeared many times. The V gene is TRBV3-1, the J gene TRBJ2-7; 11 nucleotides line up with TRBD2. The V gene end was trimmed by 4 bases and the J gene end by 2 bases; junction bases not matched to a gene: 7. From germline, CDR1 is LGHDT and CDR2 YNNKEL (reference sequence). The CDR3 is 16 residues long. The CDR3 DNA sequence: TGTGCCAGCAGCCCCTCCGGGACTAGCGGCGCCTACGAGCAGTACTTC. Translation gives CASSPSGTSGAYEQYF.

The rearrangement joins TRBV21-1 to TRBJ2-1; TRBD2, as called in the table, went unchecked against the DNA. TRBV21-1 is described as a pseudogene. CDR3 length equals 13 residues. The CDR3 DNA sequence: TGTGCCAGCAGCAAAGACAGTCCCTATGAGCAGTTCTTC. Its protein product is CASSKDSPYEQFF.

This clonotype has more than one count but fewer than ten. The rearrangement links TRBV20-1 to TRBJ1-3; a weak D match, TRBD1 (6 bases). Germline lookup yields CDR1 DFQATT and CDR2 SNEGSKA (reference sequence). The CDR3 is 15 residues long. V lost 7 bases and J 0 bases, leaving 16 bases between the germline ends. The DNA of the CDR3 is TGCAGTGTTAGCGGGGGGGCCAGCTCTGGAAACACCATATATTTT. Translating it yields CSVSGGASSGNTIYF.

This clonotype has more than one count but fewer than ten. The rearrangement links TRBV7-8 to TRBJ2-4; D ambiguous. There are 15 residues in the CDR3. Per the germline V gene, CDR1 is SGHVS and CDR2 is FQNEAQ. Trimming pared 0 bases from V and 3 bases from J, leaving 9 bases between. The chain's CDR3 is CASSLAGWGKNIQYF. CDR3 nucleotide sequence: TGTGCCAGCAGCTTAGCAGGGTGGGGCAAAAACATTCAGTACTTC.

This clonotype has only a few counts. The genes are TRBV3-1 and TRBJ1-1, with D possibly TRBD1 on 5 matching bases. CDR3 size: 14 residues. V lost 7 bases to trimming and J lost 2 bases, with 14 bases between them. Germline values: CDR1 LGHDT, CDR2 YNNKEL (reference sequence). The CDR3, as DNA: TGTGCCAGCACGGGGCTTTTGGGCAACACTGAAGCTTTCTTT. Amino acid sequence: CASTGLLGNTEAFF.

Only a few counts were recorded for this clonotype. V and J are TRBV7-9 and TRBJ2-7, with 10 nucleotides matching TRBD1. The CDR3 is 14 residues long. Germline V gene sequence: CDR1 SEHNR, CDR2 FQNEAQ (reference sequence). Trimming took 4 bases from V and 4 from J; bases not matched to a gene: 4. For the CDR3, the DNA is TGTGCCAGCAGCTACGGGGACAGGGGTTACGAGCAGTACTTC. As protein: CASSYGDRGYEQYF.

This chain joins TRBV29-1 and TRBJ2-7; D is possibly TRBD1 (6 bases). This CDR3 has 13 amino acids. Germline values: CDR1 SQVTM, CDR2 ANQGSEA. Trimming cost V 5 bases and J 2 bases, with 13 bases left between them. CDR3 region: CSVLGPGAYEQYF. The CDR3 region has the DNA TGCAGCGTTCTCGGCCCAGGGGCCTACGAGCAGTACTTC.

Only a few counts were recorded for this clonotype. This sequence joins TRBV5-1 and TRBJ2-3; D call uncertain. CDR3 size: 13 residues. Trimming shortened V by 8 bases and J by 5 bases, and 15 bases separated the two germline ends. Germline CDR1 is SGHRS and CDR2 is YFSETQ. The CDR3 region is CARPDPTGDTQYF. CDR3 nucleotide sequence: TGCGCCAGACCGGACCCGACTGGAGATACGCAGTATTTT.

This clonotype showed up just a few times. CDR3 coding DNA: TGTGCCAGCAGCAGGTCCGGTACTAATGAAAAACTGTTTTTT. This gives the protein CASSRSGTNEKLFF. This chain links TRBV9 with TRBJ1-4; no clear D. Germline V CDR1 and CDR2: SGDLS, YYNGEE. CDR3 length: 14 residues. Trimming pared 4 bases from V and 2 bases from J, leaving 9 bases between. The variable domain in full, completed from reference TRBV9 and TRBJ1-4, reads DSGVTQTPKHLITATGQRVTLRCSPRSGDLSVYWYQQSLDQGLQFLIQYYNGEERAKGNILERFSAQQFPDLHSELNLSSLELGDSALYFCASSRSGTNEKLFFGSGTQLSVL.

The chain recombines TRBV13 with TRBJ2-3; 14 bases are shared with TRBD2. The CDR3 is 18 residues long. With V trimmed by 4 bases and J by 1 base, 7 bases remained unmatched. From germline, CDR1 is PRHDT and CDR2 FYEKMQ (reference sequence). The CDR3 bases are TGTGCCAGCAGCTGGGGACTAGCGGGAGATGGAGGCACAGATACGCAGTATTTT. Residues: CASSWGLAGDGGTDTQYF. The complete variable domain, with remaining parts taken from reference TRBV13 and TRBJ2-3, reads AAGVIQSPRHLIKEKRETATLKCYPIPRHDTVYWYQQGPGQDPQFLISFYEKMQSDKGSIPDRFSAQQFSDYHSELNMSSLELGDSALYFCASSWGLAGDGGTDTQYFGPGTRLTVL.